This T cell receptor beta chain is drawn from a study of T cells in Graves' hyperthyroidism and ophthalmopathy. Study-level information: It was at initial diagnosis, before any treatment, that peripheral blood was collected. General study results and limits: A model of 13 V-J features distinguished ophthalmopathy from stable hyperthyroidism.

Patients with uncontrolled infections, other autoimmune diseases, pregnancy or lactation were excluded. Diagnostic assessment was based on clinical symptoms, serum thyroxine and TRAb, thyroid ultrasound and orbital computed tomography. RNA transcripts served as the template for amplifying TCR beta CDR3 regions. When the TCR CDR3 underwent first-round RT-PCR, the HTBI primer set was used. TCRdb re-called the multiplex PCR reads through MiXCR, storing one row per CDR3 protein. The sample yields almost 250,000 distinct CDR3 sequences, over 20% seen once. The CDR3 covers 12 residues. V dropped 4 bases and J dropped 0 bases, with 3 bases sitting between them. Germline V gene lookup returns CDR1 MNHNS and CDR2 SASEGT. About this clonotype: The antigen is not known.

The sample consisted of blood. This rearrangement joins TRBV6-1 to TRBJ1-2; D uncertain. The clonotype was recovered from a woman aged 35 to 49 with Graves' ophthalmopathy. The CDR3 nucleotides read TGTGCCAGCAGTGCGACTAACTATGGCTACACCTTC. Its protein product is CASSATNYGYTF.